This T cell receptor (beta chain) is drawn from a study of blood T cell repertoires in COVID-19. The data were produced by immunoSEQ multiplex PCR, yet TCRdb's version contains in-frame clones alone and is incomplete. The sample yields a few hundred thousand clones, more than 70% seen once. After removal of 4 bases from V and 15 bases from J, the junction contained 10 bases not matched to a gene. CDR1 KGHSH and CDR2 LQKENI come from the germline V gene. CDR3 length equals 15 residues. The sequence derives from an elderly man with acute or convalescent COVID-19. This chain joins TRBV18 and TRBJ1-6; 12 nucleotides line up with TRBD1. Sequenced material: peripheral blood. CDR3 loop: CASSLDRDRGQDLHF. The CDR3 region has the DNA TGTGCCAGCTCACTCGACCGGGACAGGGGGCAGGACCTCCACTTT.